The 20 T cell receptor beta chains in this list originate from one sample, sequenced in a study of regulatory T cells in long-lasting Graves disease (dated by TCRdb to about 2021). Libraries were made using multiplex PCR. Sequencing was performed on an Illumina HiSeq 4000. iRepertoire HTBI primers and Arm-PCR amplification of CDR3 regions were used to construct TCR beta libraries. In TCRdb, the public reads were trimmed at Q25 with fastp and aligned with MiXCR, with productive beta chains retained. Duplicate CDR3 protein sequences are folded into a single record with the most common DNA and genes. In this sample the table shows 400,000 to 650,000 distinct CDR3 sequences, about 16% of which occur a single time. The top ten hold approximately 25% of the sample. This specimen's time point label, interpreted: newly diagnosed GD, antithyroid drugs for less than 3 months. For both TCR sequencing and RNA sequencing, RNA was extracted from PBMCs in TRIzol.

Another study also made use of these data, one on T cells in Graves' hyperthyroidism and ophthalmopathy.

Sequenced material: peripheral blood mononuclear cells (PBMCs), taken at new diagnosis, from a patient treated with antithyroid drugs. The receptor set was obtained from a woman aged 35-65 years with Graves disease. Donor details come from another sample of the same person, matched by shared clones.

In its sample, this clonotype was seen many times. The gene calls are TRBV27 and TRBJ1-1, with 7 bases identical to TRBD1. The germline CDR1 and CDR2 sequences are MNHEY and SMNVEV (reference sequence). This CDR3 spans 20 amino acids. The V and J ends lost 2 bases and 5 bases, in that order; junction bases with no gene match: 23. In DNA form, the CDR3 reads TGTGCCAGCAGTTTAATTGGGGAGACCAAGGGTACAGGGGTATTGACTGAAGCTTTCTTT. Translated, it gives CASSLIGETKGTGVLTEAFF.

With regard to this clonotype: A much larger clone differs by one base, so this may be a read error. The V and J genes are TRBV6-1 and TRBJ1-1; D is undetermined. The CDR3 length is 11 residues. The V and J ends lost 6 bases and 5 bases respectively, with 7 bases between them. Germline values: CDR1 MNHNS, CDR2 SASEGT. The CDR3 region is CASRMGTEAFF. Written as DNA, the CDR3 is TGTGCCAGCAGAATGGGGACTGAAGCTTTCTTT.

This clonotype appeared many times. The chain recombines TRBV3-1 with TRBJ1-6; D not resolved. V was cut by 4 bases and J by 7 bases, with 8 bases left in between. The CDR3 runs to 13 residues. Looked up from germline, CDR1 is LGHDT and CDR2 is YNNKEL (reference sequence). The CDR3 bases are TGTGCCAGCAGCCTCCCCCCAAATTCACCCCTCCACTTT. It is translated as CASSLPPNSPLHF.

In regard to this clonotype: A much more abundant neighbour one base away suggests this may be a read error. The chain combines TRBV11-2 with TRBJ2-5; D is uncertain. V lost 0 bases and J lost 0, with 5 bases in between. Germline CDR1 SGHAT, CDR2 FQNNGV. The CDR3 contains 14 residues. CDR3 amino acids: CASSLDPDQETQYF. CDR3 nucleotides: TGTGCCAGCAGCTTAGACCCCGACCAAGAGACCCAGTACTTC.

This clonotype was counted many times. The genes are TRBV6-1 and TRBJ1-6; TRBD1 matches at 11 bases. The CDR3 totals 15 residues. CDR1 is MNHNS, CDR2 SASEGT, per germline. Losses at the gene ends were 1 base for V and 7 bases for J; bases not matched to a gene: 0. Here the CDR3 DNA reads TGTGCCAGCAGTGAAGGGACAGGGGGCAATTCACCCCTCCACTTT. This sequence encodes CASSEGTGGNSPLHF.

The chain has TRBV6-5 and TRBJ1-5, with no clear D. The CDR3 extends over 15 amino acids. The germline V gene has CDR1 MNHEY and CDR2 SVGAGI. V was cut by 0 bases and J by 4 bases, with 10 bases left in between. The CDR3 sequence: CASSYSLVGNQPQHF. Written as DNA, the CDR3 is TGTGCCAGCAGTTACTCGCTAGTGGGGAATCAGCCCCAGCATTTT.

This clonotype was detected ten times or more. This chain joins TRBV3-1 and TRBJ2-7; 9 bases agree with TRBD1. This CDR3 spans 15 amino acids. Germline-derived CDR1 and CDR2 are LGHDT and YNNKEL (reference sequence). J was trimmed by 3 bases and V by 3 bases; bases with no gene match: 6. In nucleotides, the CDR3 is TGTGCCAGCAGCCAGGGGACAGGGATCAGCTACGAGCAGTACTTC. Protein product: CASSQGTGISYEQYF.

The sample holds many counts of this clonotype. The chain combines TRBV11-3 with TRBJ2-2, with a possible D match to TRBD1 (6 bases). The V end was cut by 6 bases, the J end by 7 bases, with 12 bases between. This CDR3 is built from 13 residues. CDR1 and CDR2 from the germline V gene are SGHNT and YENEEA. In DNA, the CDR3 is TGTGCCAGCAGTTCACAGGGAGTCGGGGAGCTGTTTTTT. This gives the protein CASSSQGVGELFF.

This clonotype has ten or more counts. The V call is TRBV6-5, the J call TRBJ1-2; maybe TRBD1 (6 bases). The CDR3 spans 14 residues. The ends were cut back, 0 bases at V and 4 bases at J, with 9 bases in the middle. Germline V gene sequence: CDR1 MNHEY, CDR2 SVGAGI. The CDR3 loop is CASSYSGASYGYTF. Written as DNA, the CDR3 is TGTGCCAGCAGTTACTCGGGGGCGAGCTATGGCTACACCTTC.

The chain recombines TRBV4-1 with TRBJ1-1; D is uncertain. The ends were cut back, 4 bases at V and 1 base at J, with 13 bases in the middle. CDR3 size: 15 residues. Germline loops: CDR1 MGHRA, CDR2 YSYEKL. The CDR3 is CASSPPRSGNTEAFF. CDR3 nucleotides: TGCGCCAGCAGCCCCCCCAGGAGCGGGAACACTGAAGCTTTCTTT.

There are a few counts of this clonotype. The J gene is TRBJ2-7, the V gene TRBV20-1, with D unresolved. The CDR3 has 14 amino acids. CDR1 and CDR2 (germline): DFQATT, SNEGSKA (reference sequence). Trimming cost V 0 bases and J 0 bases, with 9 bases left between them. The CDR3 spells CSARDGVSSYEQYF. In DNA, the CDR3 is TGCAGTGCTAGAGATGGAGTAAGCTCCTACGAGCAGTACTTC.

This clonotype was counted many times. The rearrangement uses TRBV5-1 and TRBJ2-3, with 9 positions matching TRBD1. The trim removed 3 bases at V and 1 base at J, leaving 3 bases unmatched. This CDR3 contains 15 residues. Looked up from germline, CDR1 is SGHRS and CDR2 is YFSETQ. For the CDR3, the DNA is TGCGCCAGCAGCTACCGGGACAGGGGCACAGATACGCAGTATTTT. Protein product: CASSYRDRGTDTQYF.

The chain employs TRBV12-5 and TRBJ1-6; 7 bases are shared with TRBD1. The CDR3 totals 14 residues. After removal of 8 bases from V and 8 bases from J, the junction contained 9 bases not matched to a gene. CDR1 and CDR2 (germline): LGHNT, FRNRAP. The CDR3 coding sequence is TGTGCTAGTCTTAGAGGGGGCCGGGATTCACCCCTCCACTTT. Amino acids: CASLRGGRDSPLHF.

As concerns this clonotype: Being one base from a much bigger clone, this may be a read error. This chain joins TRBV5-1 and TRBJ2-7, with D perhaps matching TRBD2 (6 bases). The CDR3 is 14 residues long. V was shortened by 3 bases and J by 1 base, with 11 bases between the two germline ends. Per the germline V gene, CDR1 is SGHRS and CDR2 is YFSETQ. CDR3 residues: CASSWRTNSYEQYF. The CDR3 DNA is TGCGCCAGCAGCTGGAGGACTAATTCCTACGAGCAGTACTTC.

This clonotype was picked up a small number of times. The J gene is TRBJ1-2, the V gene TRBV18, with a possible D match to TRBD1 (5 bases). The ends were cut back, 5 bases at V and 2 bases at J, with 24 bases in the middle. The CDR3 contains 18 residues. Germline V CDR1 and CDR2: KGHSH, LQKENI. For the CDR3, the DNA is TGTGCCAGCTCATCGGGTTTTTGGGGACGGATGCCCAACTATGGCTACACCTTC. The encoded protein is CASSSGFWGRMPNYGYTF.

This chain joins TRBV7-2 and TRBJ2-3; D unclear. The CDR3 loop spans 15 amino acids. CDR1 and CDR2 from the germline V gene are SGHTA and FQGNSA. Between the trimmed V and J ends, which lost 3 bases and 3 bases, there was a span of 13 bases. CDR3 in amino acids: CASSFSRLGTDTQYF. The CDR3 DNA reads as TGTGCCAGCAGCTTTTCCAGGCTGGGGACAGATACGCAGTATTTT.

This clonotype was found many times. This chain connects TRBV7-9 to TRBJ1-5; D is unresolved. CDR3 size: 16 residues. Trimming removed 5 bases at V and 7 bases at J, with 21 bases between. Germline values: CDR1 SEHNR, CDR2 FQNEAQ (reference sequence). CDR3 residues: CASSGFKDGLLQPQHF. CDR3 DNA sequence: TGTGCCAGCAGCGGCTTCAAGGACGGTTTGTTGCAGCCCCAGCATTTT.

The J gene is TRBJ2-3, the V gene TRBV4-2; D is unclear. Germline CDR1 and CDR2: LGHNA and YNFKEQ. The CDR3 is 14 amino acids. Trimming removed 0 bases at V and 6 bases at J, with 10 bases between. In DNA form, the CDR3 reads TGTGCCAGCAGCCAAGATCCCTTGGCGGATACGCAGTATTTT. As protein: CASSQDPLADTQYF.

This clonotype has just a few counts. The rearrangement joins TRBV6-1 to TRBJ2-1; D is tentatively TRBD1 or TRBD2 (5 bases each). V was clipped by 6 bases and J by 7 bases, with 13 bases between them. The CDR3 runs 13 residues. CDR1 and CDR2 from the germline V gene are MNHNS and SASEGT. The CDR3 sequence: CASSWDVRNEQFF. In DNA, the CDR3 is TGTGCCAGCAGCTGGGACGTAAGGAATGAGCAGTTCTTC.

This clonotype was picked up a small number of times. The chain employs TRBV12-5 and TRBJ1-6; D is ambiguous. Germline CDR1 reads LGHNT; CDR2 reads FRNRAP. This CDR3 contains 12 residues. The CDR3 here is CPRQPWGSPLHF. The CDR3 nucleotides read TGTCCCAGGCAACCCTGGGGTTCACCCCTCCACTTT.